This is a list of T cell receptor beta chains from one sample in a study of T cells in Graves' hyperthyroidism and ophthalmopathy. Using its own MiXCR run on the multiplex PCR reads, TCRdb lists one record per CDR3 protein. The repertoire consists of some 570,000 distinct CDR3 sequences, with 15% to 20% occurring once and the leading ten covering 17%. The specimen sequenced was blood. Receptor source: a woman in her late teens or twenties with Graves' ophthalmopathy. CDR3s include the opening cysteine and the closing phenylalanine or tryptophan. The D gene is left open where the match is weak. Some rows mark clone size as missing; the rest say once, few, many or name a class of expanded clone.

D: TRBD1
J: TRBJ2-5
size: many
V: TRBV3-1
CDR3: CASSIQGQGTQYF
DNA: TGTGCCAGCAGCATACAGGGGCAAGGGACCCAGTACTTC

D: TRBD2
J: TRBJ2-7
size: .
V: TRBV7-6
CDR3: CASSPGTSAYGQYF
DNA: TGTGCCAGCAGCCCCGGGACTAGCGCCTACGGGCAGTACTTC

D: TRBD1
J: TRBJ2-5
size: .
V: TRBV10-3
CDR3: CAIGQGLQTQYF
DNA: TGTGCCATTGGACAGGGATTGCAGACCCAGTACTTC

D: TRBD1
J: TRBJ2-5
size: many
V: TRBV7-2
CDR3: CATQDRGRQETQYF
DNA: TGTGCCACCCAGGACAGGGGGCGCCAAGAGACCCAGTACTTC

D: TRBD1
J: TRBJ2-2
size: .
V: TRBV4-2
CDR3: CASSQAGLGRGTGELFF
DNA: TGTGCCAGCAGCCAGGCAGGCCTTGGCAGGGGGACCGGGGAGCTGTTTTTT

D: TRBD2
J: TRBJ2-1
size: many
V: TRBV28
CDR3: CASSFLRGGGSGNEQFF
DNA: TGTGCCAGCAGTTTCCTTCGGGGGGGCGGGAGTGGGAATGAGCAGTTCTTC

D: .
J: TRBJ1-1
size: many
V: TRBV4-1
CDR3: CASSQERRPNTEAFF
DNA: TGCGCCAGCAGCCAAGAGCGGAGGCCGAACACTGAAGCTTTCTTT

D: .
J: TRBJ1-1
size: many
V: TRBV28
CDR3: CASTQGPPGTEAFF
DNA: TGTGCCAGCACCCAGGGGCCGCCGGGGACTGAAGCTTTCTTT

D: TRBD1
J: TRBJ1-5
size: .
V: TRBV6-1
CDR3: CASTQLGQGNQPQHF
DNA: TGTGCCAGCACCCAGCTGGGACAGGGAAATCAGCCCCAGCATTTT

D: .
J: TRBJ2-7
size: many
V: TRBV6-1
CDR3: CASSPGTNSYEQYF
DNA: TGTGCCAGCAGCCCCGGGACAAACTCCTACGAGCAGTACTTC

D: .
J: TRBJ2-7
size: few
V: TRBV12-3/TRBV12-4
CDR3: CASTPSGSYEQYF
DNA: TGTGCCAGCACGCCAAGCGGTTCCTACGAGCAGTACTTC

D: .
J: TRBJ1-1
size: many
V: TRBV28
CDR3: CASSLFGELNTEAFF
DNA: TGTGCCAGCAGTTTATTTGGGGAGTTGAACACTGAAGCTTTCTTT

D: TRBD2
J: TRBJ2-2
size: many
V: TRBV30
CDR3: CAWGKGLAAGELFF
DNA: TGTGCCTGGGGAAAGGGACTAGCGGCCGGGGAGCTGTTTTTT

D: TRBD2
J: TRBJ2-7
size: few
V: TRBV4-1
CDR3: CASSQRAGVYEQYF
DNA: TGCGCCAGCAGCCAAAGGGCGGGAGTCTACGAGCAGTACTTC

D: TRBD2
J: TRBJ2-5
size: many
V: TRBV28
CDR3: CASNSGTSAYQETQYF
DNA: TGTGCCAGCAACTCCGGGACTAGCGCCTACCAAGAGACCCAGTACTTC

D: .
J: TRBJ2-5
size: many
V: TRBV28
CDR3: CASSLSQGPGYF
DNA: TGTGCCAGCAGTTTATCTCAGGGTCCGGGGTACTTC

D: .
J: TRBJ1-5
size: many
V: TRBV6-1
CDR3: CASSDREEGNQPQHF
DNA: TGTGCCAGCAGCGATCGGGAGGAGGGCAATCAGCCCCAGCATTTT

D: .
J: TRBJ2-3
size: many
V: TRBV6-6
CDR3: CASSYRGSRSDTQYF
DNA: TGTGCCAGCAGTTATCGGGGGAGCAGATCGGATACGCAGTATTTT

D: .
J: TRBJ2-5
size: .
V: TRBV3-1
CDR3: CASSLAAQGGETQYF
DNA: TGTGCCAGCAGCCTCGCGGCACAGGGAGGAGAGACCCAGTACTTC

D: .
J: TRBJ2-3
size: .
V: TRBV29-1
CDR3: CSVDKPITDTQYF
DNA: TGCAGCGTTGACAAGCCCATAACAGATACGCAGTATTTT

D: .
J: TRBJ2-5
size: .
V: TRBV30
CDR3: CAWSSGGIRIRETQYF
DNA: TGTGCCTGGAGTTCCGGCGGGATTAGGATACGAGAGACCCAGTACTTC

D: .
J: TRBJ2-7
size: many
V: TRBV5-5
CDR3: CASSRASYEQYF
DNA: TGTGCCAGCAGCAGGGCTTCCTACGAGCAGTACTTC

D: TRBD2
J: TRBJ2-1
size: .
V: TRBV29-1
CDR3: CSFLPGLAGSNEQFF
DNA: TGCAGCTTCCTCCCGGGACTAGCGGGGAGCAATGAGCAGTTCTTC

D: .
J: TRBJ2-2
size: .
V: TRBV19
CDR3: CASSIQTGELFF
DNA: TGTGCCAGTAGTATACAAACCGGGGAGCTGTTTTTT

D: .
J: TRBJ2-7
size: .
V: TRBV14
CDR3: CASSEFYGRGQDSSYEQYF
DNA: TGTGCCAGCTCGGAATTCTACGGGCGGGGGCAGGACTCGTCCTACGAGCAGTACTTC

D: .
J: TRBJ2-7
size: many
V: TRBV28
CDR3: CASSLGSTREQYF
DNA: TGTGCCAGCAGCCTGGGGTCGACGAGGGAGCAGTACTTC

D: .
J: TRBJ2-4
size: .
V: TRBV20-1
CDR3: CSARDPEGWAKNIQYF
DNA: TGCAGTGCTAGAGATCCGGAAGGGTGGGCCAAAAACATTCAGTACTTC

D: .
J: TRBJ2-7
size: many
V: TRBV7-2
CDR3: CASSLSSGTYNPYEQYF
DNA: TGTGCCAGCAGCTTATCGTCGGGGACCTACAACCCCTACGAGCAGTACTTC

D: .
J: TRBJ1-1
size: few
V: TRBV9
CDR3: CASASTGNTEAFF
DNA: TGTGCCAGCGCCTCCACAGGGAACACTGAAGCTTTCTTT

D: TRBD1
J: TRBJ2-7
size: many
V: TRBV13
CDR3: CASSSGPGQGWEQYF
DNA: TGTGCCAGCAGCTCCGGGCCGGGACAGGGGTGGGAGCAGTACTTC

D: TRBD1
J: TRBJ2-7
size: many
V: TRBV20-1
CDR3: CSAPPGTGNYEQYF
DNA: TGCAGTGCCCCACCCGGGACAGGGAACTACGAGCAGTACTTC

D: TRBD1
J: TRBJ2-1
size: .
V: TRBV9
CDR3: CASSSSGTGGARQFF
DNA: TGTGCCAGCAGCAGCTCCGGGACAGGGGGCGCCCGTCAGTTCTTC

D: .
J: TRBJ1-2
size: few
V: TRBV10-3
CDR3: CAISASANYGYTF
DNA: TGTGCCATCAGTGCCTCAGCCAACTATGGCTACACCTTC

D: .
J: TRBJ1-5
size: .
V: TRBV27
CDR3: CASSLMGGNQPQHF
DNA: TGTGCCAGCAGTTTGATGGGGGGCAATCAGCCCCAGCATTTT

D: TRBD1
J: TRBJ2-7
size: many
V: TRBV10-3
CDR3: CAIRSGTGRNEQYF
DNA: TGTGCCATCAGATCCGGGACAGGGAGGAACGAGCAGTACTTC

D: .
J: TRBJ2-3
size: many
V: TRBV9
CDR3: CASSVGTGTDTQYF
DNA: TGTGCCAGCAGCGTAGGGACTGGCACAGATACGCAGTATTTT

D: TRBD1
J: TRBJ2-7
size: many
V: TRBV2
CDR3: CASTAGTGAPRPYEQYF
DNA: TGTGCCAGCACGGCCGGGACAGGGGCCCCTAGACCCTACGAGCAGTACTTC

D: .
J: TRBJ2-7
size: .
V: TRBV4-1
CDR3: CASSQEPTTYEQYF
DNA: TGCGCCAGCAGCCAAGAACCCACAACATACGAGCAGTACTTC

D: .
J: TRBJ1-4
size: .
V: TRBV28
CDR3: CASTLRESNEKLFF
DNA: TGTGCCAGCACCCTCCGGGAGTCTAATGAAAAACTGTTTTTT

D: TRBD2
J: TRBJ2-3
size: .
V: TRBV5-8
CDR3: CASSFFEREIDTQYF
DNA: TGTGCCAGCAGCTTTTTTGAGCGGGAGATAGATACGCAGTATTTT

D: .
J: TRBJ1-1
size: .
V: TRBV5-4
CDR3: CASSPWEPGAEAFF
DNA: TGTGCCAGCAGCCCATGGGAGCCGGGAGCTGAAGCTTTCTTT

D: .
J: TRBJ1-5
size: .
V: TRBV5-1
CDR3: CASSLEGFQPQHF
DNA: TGCGCCAGCAGCTTGGAAGGGTTTCAGCCCCAGCATTTT

D: TRBD2
J: TRBJ2-7
size: many
V: TRBV11-2
CDR3: CASSPTTQRGGAEQYF
DNA: TGTGCCAGCAGCCCCACGACCCAGCGGGGGGGAGCCGAGCAGTACTTC

D: .
J: TRBJ1-4
size: .
V: TRBV28
CDR3: CASTSSGGTDEKLFF
DNA: TGTGCCAGCACCTCGAGCGGCGGGACCGATGAAAAACTGTTTTTT

D: TRBD2
J: TRBJ2-7
size: .
V: TRBV20-1
CDR3: CSARGFTSVTYEQYF
DNA: TGCAGTGCTAGAGGGTTCACTAGCGTTACCTACGAGCAGTACTTC

D: .
J: TRBJ2-5
size: .
V: TRBV11-2
CDR3: CASSLGLWETQYF
DNA: TGTGCCAGCAGCTTAGGCCTTTGGGAGACCCAGTACTTC

D: .
J: TRBJ1-2
size: many
V: TRBV5-1
CDR3: CASSWGRGYGYTF
DNA: TGCGCCAGCAGCTGGGGCAGGGGCTATGGCTACACCTTC

D: TRBD2
J: TRBJ2-5
size: .
V: TRBV25-1
CDR3: CASSDPGTSGETQYF
DNA: TGTGCCAGCAGTGATCCTGGGACTAGTGGGGAGACCCAGTACTTC

D: .
J: TRBJ1-1
size: many
V: TRBV15
CDR3: CATSRDSGGSTEAFF
DNA: TGTGCCACCAGCAGAGATAGTGGGGGGTCCACTGAAGCTTTCTTT